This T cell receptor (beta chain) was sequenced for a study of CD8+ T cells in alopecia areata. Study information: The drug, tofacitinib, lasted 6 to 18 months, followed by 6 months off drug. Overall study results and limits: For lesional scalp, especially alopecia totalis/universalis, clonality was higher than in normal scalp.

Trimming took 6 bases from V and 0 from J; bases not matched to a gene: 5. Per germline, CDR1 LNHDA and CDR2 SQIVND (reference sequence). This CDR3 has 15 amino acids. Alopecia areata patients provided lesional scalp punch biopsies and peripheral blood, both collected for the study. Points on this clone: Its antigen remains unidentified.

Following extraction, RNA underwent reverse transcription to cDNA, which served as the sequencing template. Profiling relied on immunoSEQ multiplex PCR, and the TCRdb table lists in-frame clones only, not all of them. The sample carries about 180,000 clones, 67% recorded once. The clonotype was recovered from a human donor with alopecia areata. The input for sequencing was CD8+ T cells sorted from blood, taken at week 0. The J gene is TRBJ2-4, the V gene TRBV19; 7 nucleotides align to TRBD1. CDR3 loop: CASSQGQIAKNIQYF. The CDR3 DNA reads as TGTGCCAGTAGCCAGGGACAGATAGCCAAAAACATTCAGTACTTC.